This T cell receptor beta chain was obtained from a study of blood T cell repertoires in COVID-19. About the research overall: Acute and convalescent COVID-19 specimens originated in the United States, Italy and Spain. Sources were T cells, B-cell-depleted T cells, or PBMCs; the material itself was cDNA or gDNA.

Original processing notes: Scientists estimated how many nucleated cells there were by amplifying reference gene primers. This table comes from immunoSEQ multiplex PCR, and its TCRdb copy is limited to in-frame clones, with some not included. That table furnishes V, J and clone size, whereas the DNA furnished D and trimming. This table holds approximately 62,000 clones, 85% to 90% found once. The ends were cut back, 5 bases at V and 5 bases at J, with 7 bases in the middle. The germline V gene has CDR1 SGHDN and CDR2 FVKESK. The CDR3 contains 11 residues. The receptor was isolated from a human donor with active COVID-19. The donor label of this sample is uncertain. V is TRBV14 and J is TRBJ2-7; D not resolved. The material sequenced was peripheral blood. The DNA of the CDR3 is TGTGCCAGCAGCTACACCCACGAGCAGTACTTC. It yields the protein CASSYTHEQYF.